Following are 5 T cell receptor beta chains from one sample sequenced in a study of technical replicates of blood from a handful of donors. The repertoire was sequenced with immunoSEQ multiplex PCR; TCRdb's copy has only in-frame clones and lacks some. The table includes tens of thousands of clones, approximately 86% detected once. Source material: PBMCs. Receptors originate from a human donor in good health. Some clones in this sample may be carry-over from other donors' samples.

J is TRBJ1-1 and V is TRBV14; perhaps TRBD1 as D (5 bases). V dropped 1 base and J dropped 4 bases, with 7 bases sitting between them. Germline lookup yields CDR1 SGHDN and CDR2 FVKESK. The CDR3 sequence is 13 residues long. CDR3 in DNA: TGTGCCAGCAGCCAAGTGGGGGGCACTGAAGCTTTCTTT. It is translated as CASSQVGGTEAFF.

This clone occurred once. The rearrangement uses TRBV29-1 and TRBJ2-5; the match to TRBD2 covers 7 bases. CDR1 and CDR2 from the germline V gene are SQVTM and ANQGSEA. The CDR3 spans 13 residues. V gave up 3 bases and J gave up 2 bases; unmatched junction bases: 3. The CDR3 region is CSVDGTTQETQYF. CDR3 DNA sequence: TGCAGCGTTGACGGGACTACACAAGAGACCCAGTACTTC.

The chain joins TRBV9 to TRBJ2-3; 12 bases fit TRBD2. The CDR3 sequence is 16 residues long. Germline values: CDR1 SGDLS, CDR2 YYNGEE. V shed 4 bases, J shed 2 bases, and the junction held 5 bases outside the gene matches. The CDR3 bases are TGTGCCAGCAGCCTACGACTAGCGGGGGCCACAGATACGCAGTATTTT. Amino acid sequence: CASSLRLAGATDTQYF.

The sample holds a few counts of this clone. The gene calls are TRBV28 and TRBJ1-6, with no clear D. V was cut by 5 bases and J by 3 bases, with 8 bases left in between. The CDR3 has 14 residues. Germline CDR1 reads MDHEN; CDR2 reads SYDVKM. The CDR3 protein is CASSRTYYNSPLHF. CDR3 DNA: TGTGCCAGCAGTCGCACATACTATAATTCACCCCTCCACTTT.

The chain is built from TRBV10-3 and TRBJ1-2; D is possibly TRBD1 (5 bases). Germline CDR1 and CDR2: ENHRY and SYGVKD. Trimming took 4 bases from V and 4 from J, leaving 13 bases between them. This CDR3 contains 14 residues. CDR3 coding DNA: TGTGCCATCAGTGGAGGCAGGGTCGCCTATGGCTACACCTTC. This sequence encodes CAISGGRVAYGYTF.